This T cell receptor (beta chain) was captured in a study of beta chain features in type 1 diabetes. This CDR3 region has 11 residues. The V end lost 3 bases, the J end lost 8 bases, and 5 bases lay between the germline ends. Germline CDR1 is SEHNR and CDR2 is FQNEAQ (reference sequence). The sequenced template was cDNA made from the entire isolated RNA. Libraries were prepared by immunoSEQ multiplex PCR; TCRdb keeps only in-frame clonotypes and omits some of them. The data show 860,000 or so clones, with about 17% seen just once and 0.023% held by the top ten. This clone has more than one count but fewer than ten. The antigen remains undetermined. One heparinised draw, averaging roughly 110 mL, was taken per donor. CD4+ naive, central memory, regulatory and stem cell-like memory cells were sorted via CD45RO/CCR7/CD25/CD127/CD95/CD27. Study-wide results and limits: Compared to healthy donors, patients appeared to have naive, central memory and Treg TCRB repertoires that were more alike.

The clonotype was recovered from a woman aged 18-29 years in good health. The specimen was naive CD4+ T cells from blood. The chain recombines TRBV7-9 with TRBJ2-1; D unclear. CDR3 in DNA: TGTGCCAGCAGCTTTATGTATGAGCAGTTCTTC. Translation: CASSFMYEQFF.